These 13 T cell receptor beta chains were all obtained from the same sample, sequenced in a study of cytomegalovirus exposure and HLA in healthy donors. With 60 Vbeta and 13 Jbeta primers, the PCR was carried out. Some clones are missing from TCRdb's copy, which holds only in-frame ones; the method was immunoSEQ multiplex PCR. Of about 130,000 clones detected, under 85% appear once; the ten largest clones hold 1.5% to 2%. The sequenced material came from PBMCs. The receptors originated from a boy younger than 18 in good health and CMV-seronegative.

The chain combines TRBV7-2 with TRBJ1-2, with 8 bases fitting TRBD1. The germline gives CDR1 SGHTA, CDR2 FQGNSA. V dropped 5 bases and J dropped 1; count of bases not matched to a gene: 3. The CDR3 has 14 residues. DNA of the CDR3: TGTGCCAGCAGCCGGGACAGGATTAACTATGGCTACACCTTC. Amino acid sequence: CASSRDRINYGYTF. The full variable domain, in which reference TRBV7-2 and TRBJ1-2 provide the parts outside the CDR3, is GAGVSQSPSNKVTEKGKDVELRCDPISGHTALYWYRQSLGQGLEFLIYFQGNSAPDKSGLPSDRFSAERTGGSVSTLTIQRTQQEDSAVYLCASSRDRINYGYTFGSGTRLTVV.

The V call is TRBV4-1, the J call TRBJ1-6; no definite D call. Trimming removed 1 base at V and 7 bases at J, with 11 bases between. The CDR3 runs to 15 residues. Germline V gene sequence: CDR1 MGHRA, CDR2 YSYEKL. For the CDR3, the DNA is TGCGCCAGCAGCCAAGTGGGCAGTTCAAATTCACCCCTCCACTTT. Protein product: CASSQVGSSNSPLHF.

The chain employs TRBV11-2 and TRBJ2-2; D possibly corresponds to TRBD2 (6 bases). V was shortened by 5 bases and J by 7 bases, with 8 bases between the two germline ends. The V gene's germline CDR1 is SGHAT and CDR2 FQNNGV. This CDR3 spans 12 amino acids. The CDR3 here is CASSRGSGELFF. CDR3 nucleotide sequence: TGTGCCAGCAGCCGGGGGAGCGGGGAGCTGTTTTTT.

The genes are TRBV7-2 and TRBJ2-7; tentative D call: TRBD2 (6 bases). The germline V gene encodes CDR1 SGHTA and CDR2 FQGNSA. The CDR3 totals 13 residues. Trimming removed 5 bases from V and 6 bases from J, with 14 bases in between. Here the CDR3 DNA reads TGTGCCAGCAGCGAGGGACTCCCGGGCGAGCAGTACTTC. Translating it yields CASSEGLPGEQYF.

This clone was counted between two and nine times. The chain joins TRBV4-1 to TRBJ1-4, with unresolved D. The CDR3 is 16 amino acids. V dropped 4 bases and J dropped 6 bases, with 18 bases sitting between them. Germline CDR1 reads MGHRA; CDR2 reads YSYEKL. This chain's CDR3 is CASSRQSSGIDEKLFF. The CDR3 coding sequence is TGCGCCAGCAGCCGACAAAGTTCCGGGATCGATGAAAAACTGTTTTTT.

This clone has only one observation. The chain links TRBV7-8 to TRBJ1-5; TRBD1 aligns across 8 bases. The CDR3 consists of 16 residues. CDR1 and CDR2 from the germline V gene are SGHVS and FQNEAQ. V shed 4 bases, J shed 3 bases, and the junction held 8 bases outside the gene matches. The chain's CDR3 is CASSSTDREPNQPQHF. CDR3 coding DNA: TGTGCCAGCAGCTCCACGGACAGGGAGCCCAATCAGCCCCAGCATTTT. Supplemented by reference TRBV7-8 and TRBJ1-5, the full variable domain reads GAGVSQSPRYKVAKRGQDVALRCDPISGHVSLFWYQQALGQGPEFLTYFQNEAQLDKSGLPSDRFFAERPEGSVSTLKIQRTQQEDSAVYLCASSSTDREPNQPQHFGDGTRLSIL.

This clone appeared a single time. V usage is TRBV7-2 and J usage is TRBJ2-6, with a possible D match to TRBD1 (6 bases). Germline CDR1 reads SGHTA; CDR2 reads FQGNSA. This CDR3 region has 18 residues. V was clipped by 5 bases and J by 1 base, with 18 bases between them. CDR3 region: CASSLISQGLSGANVLTF. As DNA, the CDR3 is TGTGCCAGCAGCCTAATTAGTCAGGGGTTGTCTGGGGCCAACGTCCTGACTTTC.

This chain uses TRBV27 with TRBJ1-4; tentative D call: TRBD1 (6 bases). CDR3 length: 14 amino acids. V lost 1 base to trimming and J lost 5 bases, with 8 bases between them. The germline V gene encodes CDR1 MNHEY and CDR2 SMNVEV (reference sequence). As DNA, the CDR3 is TGTGCCAGCAGTTTATGGGGGCCCAATGAAAAACTGTTTTTT. Translation: CASSLWGPNEKLFF.

The chain recombines TRBV11-2 with TRBJ2-7, with D unresolved. The CDR3 runs to 12 residues. In germline, CDR1 is SGHAT, CDR2 FQNNGV. V was trimmed by 6 bases and J by 0 bases, leaving 6 bases between them. In DNA, the CDR3 is TGTGCCAGCAGTTCCAGCTCCTACGAGCAGTACTTC. Translated, it gives CASSSSSYEQYF.

The V and J genes are TRBV6-1 and TRBJ2-3, with 8 bases lining up with TRBD2. The CDR3 covers 19 residues. CDR1 is MNHNS, CDR2 SASEGT, per germline. With V trimmed by 2 bases and J by 3 bases, 16 bases remained unmatched. CDR3 protein: CASSEPERGGQLGTDTQYF. CDR3 sequence (DNA): TGTGCCAGCAGTGAACCCGAACGGGGGGGCCAGTTGGGAACAGATACGCAGTATTTT.

The J gene is TRBJ2-7, the V gene TRBV13; D perhaps matches TRBD1 (6 bases). The V gene lost 8 bases and the J gene lost 2 bases, with 19 bases spanning the gap. The CDR3 totals 15 residues. CDR1 and CDR2 from the germline V gene are PRHDT and FYEKMQ (reference sequence). The CDR3 protein is CASLNASGQTYEQYF. Here the CDR3 DNA reads TGTGCCAGCTTAAACGCTTCGGGACAAACCTACGAGCAGTACTTC.

The chain has TRBV7-3 and TRBJ2-3; 12 bases fit TRBD2. Germline V CDR1 and CDR2: SGHTA, FQGTGA. CDR3 length equals 16 residues. V lost 3 bases and J lost 5; bases outside the gene matches: 6. The CDR3 DNA reads TGTGCCAGCAGCTTTCTAGCGGGGGGGCCGGGAGATACGCAGTATTTT. Residues: CASSFLAGGPGDTQYF.

The chain recombines TRBV5-1 with TRBJ2-5, with TRBD2 identical over 13 bases. V lost 6 bases and J lost 1; bases outside the gene matches: 12. The CDR3 runs to 18 residues. The germline gives CDR1 SGHRS, CDR2 YFSETQ. The CDR3 DNA is TGCGCCAGCAACTCCCTTCCGGGACTAGCGGGACGCCAAGAGACCCAGTACTTC. This encodes CASNSLPGLAGRQETQYF.